The rows below give T cell receptor beta chains drawn from one sample of a study of shared clonotypes between healthy human individuals. Profiling relied on immunoSEQ multiplex PCR, and the TCRdb table lists in-frame clones only, not all of them. The data contain approximately 2,000,000 clones, 85% to 95% of them singletons. The sample comprised naive CD4+ T cells from PBMCs. All receptors derive from a man in his late teens or twenties in good health. Some clones in this sample may be carry-over from other donors' samples. Each CDR3 is given with its conserved first and last residue. Each record gives: D gene, V gene, clone size, CDR3 length, J gene, CDR3 protein, CDR3 DNA. D genes are given only for firm matches. Not every row has a clone size; where given, it reads once, few, many or a size class.

-	TRBV2	-	14	TRBJ2-3	CASSYTGSTDTQYF	TGTGCCAGCAGTTACACAGGGAGCACAGATACGCAGTATTTT
TRBD1	TRBV6-6	-	14	TRBJ1-5	CASSIRGKDQPQHF	TGTGCCAGCTCCATCAGGGGGAAAGATCAGCCCCAGCATTTT
-	TRBV10-3	-	16	TRBJ2-1	CAIMKGGQGIYNEQFF	TGTGCCATCATGAAGGGGGGCCAGGGGATCTACAATGAGCAGTTCTTC
TRBD2	TRBV7-8	-	16	TRBJ2-5	CASRKRLAGGPETQYF	TGTGCCAGCAGAAAACGACTAGCGGGAGGGCCGGAGACCCAGTACTTC
-	TRBV29-1	-	12	TRBJ1-2	CSVEGADYGYTF	TGCAGCGTTGAGGGGGCGGACTATGGCTACACCTTC
-	TRBV28	-	15	TRBJ1-4	CASSLSAGKQKKLFF	TGTGCCAGCAGTTTATCGGCAGGGAAACAGAAAAAACTGTTTTTT
-	TRBV6-6	once	13	TRBJ1-2	CASSSGGSHGYTF	TGTGCCAGCAGTTCGGGCGGAAGCCATGGCTACACCTTC
TRBD2	TRBV7-6	-	16	TRBJ2-1	CASSLGLASSYNEQFF	TGTGCCAGCAGCTTGGGACTAGCGAGCTCCTACAATGAGCAGTTCTTC
TRBD2	TRBV19	-	16	TRBJ2-5	CASSIVKGLGQETQYF	TGTGCCAGTAGTATAGTAAAGGGACTAGGACAAGAGACCCAGTACTTC
TRBD2	TRBV29-1	-	15	TRBJ2-1	CSVGYRLATGSEQFF	TGCAGCGTTGGGTACCGACTAGCTACGGGAAGTGAGCAGTTCTTC
TRBD2	TRBV6-5	few	15	TRBJ2-5	CASSGGLASQETQYF	TGTGCCAGCAGCGGAGGACTAGCGAGCCAAGAGACCCAGTACTTC
TRBD2	TRBV14	-	16	TRBJ2-1	CASSQDGGRVYNEQFF	TGTGCCAGCAGCCAGGATGGCGGGAGGGTATACAATGAGCAGTTCTTC
TRBD1	TRBV6-5	-	13	TRBJ1-2	CASSSGQGFGYTF	TGTGCCAGCAGTTCTGGACAGGGGTTCGGCTACACCTTC
-	TRBV28	-	13	TRBJ2-7	CASSLEYSREQYF	TGTGCCAGCAGTTTAGAGTATTCGAGAGAGCAGTACTTC
-	TRBV19	once	12	TRBJ2-7	CASSNIFYEQYF	TGTGCCAGTAGTAACATATTCTACGAGCAGTACTTC
TRBD1	TRBV19	-	13	TRBJ1-1	CASSRNRGEKAFF	TGTGCCAGTAGTAGAAACAGGGGGGAGAAGGCTTTCTTT
-	TRBV14	-	13	TRBJ1-1	CASSQARSTEAFF	TGTGCCAGCAGCCAAGCAAGGAGCACTGAAGCTTTCTTT
-	TRBV20-1	-	11	TRBJ2-7	CSAGRVAEQYF	TGCAGTGCTGGCAGGGTGGCCGAGCAGTACTTC
-	TRBV11-3	-	16	TRBJ2-2	CASSTPWGRGPGELFF	TGTGCCAGCAGCACCCCCTGGGGCCGAGGACCCGGGGAGCTGTTTTTT
-	TRBV2	-	15	TRBJ2-2	CASSEGPTPAGELFF	TGTGCCAGCAGTGAGGGACCTACGCCCGCCGGGGAGCTGTTTTTT
-	TRBV5-1	-	14	TRBJ1-4	CASSSDGRNEKLFF	TGCGCCAGCAGCTCGGACGGAAGAAATGAAAAACTGTTTTTT
-	TRBV28	-	12	TRBJ2-3	CASTDPGNTQYF	TGTGCCAGCACCGATCCTGGAAATACGCAGTATTTT
-	TRBV6-5	-	14	TRBJ1-1	CASSYSGQISEAFF	TGTGCCAGCAGTTACTCAGGACAGATCTCTGAAGCTTTCTTT
-	TRBV9	once	14	TRBJ2-5	CASSVVSGQETQYF	TGTGCCAGCAGCGTAGTTTCAGGGCAAGAGACCCAGTACTTC
-	TRBV11-3	-	13	TRBJ2-4	CASSLSTKNIQYF	TGTGCCAGCAGCCTCTCTACCAAAAACATTCAGTACTTC
-	TRBV27	-	14	TRBJ2-7	CASSGGGTAYEQYF	TGTGCCAGCAGTGGTGGGGGTACGGCCTACGAGCAGTACTTC
TRBD2	TRBV5-1	-	14	TRBJ2-1	CASSKRLAGDEQFF	TGCGCCAGCAGCAAAAGACTAGCGGGAGATGAGCAGTTCTTC
-	TRBV11-2	-	12	TRBJ2-1	CASSSDHNEQFF	TGTGCCAGCAGCTCGGACCACAATGAGCAGTTCTTC
TRBD2	TRBV7-3	-	16	TRBJ2-5	CASSLNSASGRETQYF	TGTGCCAGCAGCTTAAACTCGGCTAGCGGGCGAGAGACCCAGTACTTC